One and the same sample provided the 16 T cell receptor beta chains below, sequenced in a study of neurological immune-mediated disorders. TCRdb re-derived calls from the 5' RACE reads in MiXCR, one entry per CDR3 protein. Of 65,000 to 90,000 distinct CDR3 sequences listed, approximately 3.4% are singletons. The sequencing sample was made of PBMCs. The receptor set was obtained from a woman between 50 and 59 years old with multiple sclerosis.

The sample holds many counts of this clonotype. The rearrangement links TRBV6-2 or TRBV6-3 to TRBJ2-2; 8 nucleotides line up with TRBD1. CDR1 and CDR2 from the germline V gene are MNHEY and SVGEGT. The length of the CDR3 is 15 residues. With 7 bases clipped from V and 7 bases from J, the junction kept 11 bases outside the gene matches. The CDR3 DNA is TGTGCCAGCACCTCCGCGGACAGGGCTGTCGGGGAGCTGTTTTTT. It is translated as CASTSADRAVGELFF.

The rearrangement joins TRBV20-1 to TRBJ2-3; D not certain. The ends were cut back, 5 bases at V and 5 bases at J, with 8 bases in the middle. Germline CDR1 and CDR2: DFQATT and SNEGSKA (reference sequence). The CDR3 sequence is 11 residues long. CDR3 sequence reads: CSAVLQDTQYF. The CDR3 nucleotides are TGCAGTGCTGTACTGCAAGATACGCAGTATTTT.

This clonotype was recorded many times. This chain uses TRBV5-1 with TRBJ1-1; no definite D call. V shed 1 base and J shed 1 base, with 8 bases lying between them. Per germline, CDR1 SGHRS and CDR2 YFSETQ. This CDR3 is built from 14 residues. This chain's CDR3 is CASSLIYQNTEAFF. Written as DNA, the CDR3 is TGCGCCAGCAGCTTGATCTACCAGAACACTGAAGCTTTCTTT. The variable domain in full, with the rest retrieved from reference TRBV5-1 and TRBJ1-1, is KAGVTQTPRYLIKTRGQQVTLSCSPISGHRSVSWYQQTPGQGLQFLFEYFSETQRNKGNFPGRFSGRQFSNSRSEMNVSTLELGDSALYLCASSLIYQNTEAFFGQGTRLTVV.

This clonotype is categorized as medium-sized. The rearrangement uses TRBV4-2 and TRBJ2-7, with TRBD2 as a possible D gene (6 bases). CDR3 length equals 16 residues. Looked up from germline, CDR1 is LGHNA and CDR2 is YNFKEQ. Trimming left V 0 bases short and J 1 base short, with 13 bases between. The CDR3 loop reads CASSQDASGPSYEQYF. CDR3 coding DNA: TGTGCCAGCAGCCAAGATGCGAGCGGGCCATCCTACGAGCAGTACTTC.

The table lists this clonotype with many counts. The chain carries TRBV20-1 and TRBJ2-3; no definite D call. Germline-derived CDR1 and CDR2 are DFQATT and SNEGSKA (reference sequence). The CDR3 has 16 residues. Trimming took 6 bases from V and 0 from J, leaving 19 bases between them. CDR3 sequence reads: CSAPDVGAPSTDTQYF. CDR3 in DNA: TGCAGTGCACCCGACGTTGGAGCGCCTAGCACAGATACGCAGTATTTT.

This clonotype was detected ten times or more. The genes are TRBV7-9 and TRBJ2-5, with 11 bases lining up with TRBD2. Germline V gene data show CDR1 as SEHNR and CDR2 as FQNEAQ (reference sequence). J was trimmed by 4 bases and V by 5 bases; bases with no gene match: 9. The CDR3 runs to 16 residues. The DNA for the CDR3 is TGTGCCAGCAGCCATCAGCGACTAGCGGGGAGAGAGACCCAGTACTTC. Its protein is CASSHQRLAGRETQYF.

This clonotype showed up many times. CDR3 sequence: CASSLGSLVDTQYF. The CDR3 DNA is TGTGCCAGCAGCTTAGGCTCACTAGTGGATACGCAGTATTTT. The chain couples TRBV5-6 to TRBJ2-3; a weak D match, TRBD2 (5 bases). The CDR3 has 14 amino acids. The V gene's germline CDR1 is SGHDT and CDR2 YYEEEE. V was trimmed by 2 bases and J by 6 bases, leaving 13 bases between them.

J is TRBJ2-2 and V is TRBV27, with no clear D. The germline gives CDR1 MNHEY, CDR2 SMNVEV (reference sequence). The CDR3 contains 13 residues. Trimming cost V 8 bases and J 7 bases, with 14 bases left between them. The CDR3 DNA follows: TGTGCCAGCTATATGGAACTCGGCGGGGAGCTGTTTTTT. As protein: CASYMELGGELFF.

This clonotype was observed at least ten times. The rearrangement uses TRBV6-2 or TRBV6-3 and TRBJ2-3, with D hard to call. Germline assignment: CDR1 MNHEY and CDR2 SVGEGT. V lost 2 bases, J lost 1 base, and 7 bases lay in between. The length of the CDR3 is 14 residues. The CDR3 here is CASSYVPRTDTQYF. The CDR3 nucleotides read TGTGCCAGCAGTTACGTCCCACGCACAGATACGCAGTATTTT.

This clonotype has at least ten counts. V gene TRBV6-5 combines with J gene TRBJ2-5; weak D call: TRBD1 (5 bases). This CDR3 region has 14 residues. Trimming pared 2 bases from V and 5 bases from J, leaving 12 bases between. The V gene's germline CDR1 is MNHEY and CDR2 SVGAGI. The CDR3: CASSYGARRETQYF. The CDR3 region has the DNA TGTGCCAGCAGTTACGGGGCCCGAAGGGAGACCCAGTACTTC.

There are many counts of this clonotype. The chain couples TRBV20-1 to TRBJ1-2; TRBD1 is a possible D gene (5 bases). Germline CDR1 is DFQATT and CDR2 is SNEGSKA (reference sequence). The CDR3 is made up of 11 amino acids. V gave up 5 bases and J gave up 3 bases, with 7 bases separating them. The CDR3 loop is CSASGHYGYTF. Written as DNA, the CDR3 is TGCAGTGCTTCAGGGCACTATGGCTACACCTTC.

This clonotype was seen at least ten times. The V and J genes are TRBV14 and TRBJ2-5; 12 bases are shared with TRBD1. There are 16 residues in the CDR3. V was clipped by 5 bases and J by 4 bases; unmatched bases: 8. In germline, CDR1 is SGHDN, CDR2 FVKESK. DNA for the CDR3: TGTGCCAGCAGCTTATGGGACAGGGGGCGCGGAGAGACCCAGTACTTC. Translating gives CASSLWDRGRGETQYF. Together with reference TRBV14 and TRBJ2-5, the CDR3 gives the full variable domain: EAGVTQFPSHSVIEKGQTVTLRCDPISGHDNLYWYRRVMGKEIKFLLHFVKESKQDESGMPNNRFLAERTGGTYSTLKVQPAELEDSGVYFCASSLWDRGRGETQYFGPGTRLLVL.

This clonotype occurred many times. The chain joins TRBV7-2 to TRBJ1-2; possibly TRBD1 for D (5 bases). V was pared by 5 bases and J by 6 bases, with 10 bases between. This CDR3 has 12 amino acids. Germline V lookup: CDR1 SGHTA, CDR2 FQGNSA. CDR3 bases: TGTGCCAGCAGCACCAGGGTAAATGGCTACACCTTC. This sequence encodes CASSTRVNGYTF. The full variable domain, in which reference TRBV7-2 and TRBJ1-2 provide the parts outside the CDR3, is GAGVSQSPSNKVTEKGKDVELRCDPISGHTALYWYRQSLGQGLEFLIYFQGNSAPDKSGLPSDRFSAERTGGSVSTLTIQRTQQEDSAVYLCASSTRVNGYTFGSGTRLTVV.

The V gene is TRBV18, the J gene TRBJ2-7; the match to TRBD2 covers 8 bases. The V gene end was trimmed by 6 bases and the J gene end by 8 bases; junction bases not matched to a gene: 6. The CDR3 is 12 amino acids. CDR1 and CDR2 from the germline V gene are KGHSH and LQKENI. The CDR3 DNA is TGTGCCAGCTCGCCGGGAGGGGGGCAGCAGTACGTC. It encodes CASSPGGGQQYV.

This clonotype showed up many times. The J gene is TRBJ2-3, the V gene TRBV5-1, with D perhaps TRBD2 (5 bases). V was clipped by 1 base and J by 5 bases, with 11 bases between them. CDR3 length: 14 amino acids. Germline loops: CDR1 SGHRS, CDR2 YFSETQ. The CDR3 loop reads CASSLSSSQDTQYF. In DNA, the CDR3 is TGCGCCAGCAGCTTGTCTAGCTCGCAAGATACGCAGTATTTT. Drawing the rest from reference TRBV5-1 and TRBJ2-3, the complete variable domain is KAGVTQTPRYLIKTRGQQVTLSCSPISGHRSVSWYQQTPGQGLQFLFEYFSETQRNKGNFPGRFSGRQFSNSRSEMNVSTLELGDSALYLCASSLSSSQDTQYFGPGTRLTVL.

This clonotype has only a few counts. A much larger clone lies one base from this, so it may be a read error. The chain employs TRBV20-1 and TRBJ1-6, with TRBD1 as a possible D gene (5 bases). Looked up from germline, CDR1 is DFQATT and CDR2 is SNEGSKA (reference sequence). The CDR3 runs to 16 residues. CDR3 sequence (DNA): TGCAGTGCTAGGGGATTCCAGGGCAGGGAGAGTTCACCCCTCAACTTT. The encoded protein is CSARGFQGRESSPLNF.